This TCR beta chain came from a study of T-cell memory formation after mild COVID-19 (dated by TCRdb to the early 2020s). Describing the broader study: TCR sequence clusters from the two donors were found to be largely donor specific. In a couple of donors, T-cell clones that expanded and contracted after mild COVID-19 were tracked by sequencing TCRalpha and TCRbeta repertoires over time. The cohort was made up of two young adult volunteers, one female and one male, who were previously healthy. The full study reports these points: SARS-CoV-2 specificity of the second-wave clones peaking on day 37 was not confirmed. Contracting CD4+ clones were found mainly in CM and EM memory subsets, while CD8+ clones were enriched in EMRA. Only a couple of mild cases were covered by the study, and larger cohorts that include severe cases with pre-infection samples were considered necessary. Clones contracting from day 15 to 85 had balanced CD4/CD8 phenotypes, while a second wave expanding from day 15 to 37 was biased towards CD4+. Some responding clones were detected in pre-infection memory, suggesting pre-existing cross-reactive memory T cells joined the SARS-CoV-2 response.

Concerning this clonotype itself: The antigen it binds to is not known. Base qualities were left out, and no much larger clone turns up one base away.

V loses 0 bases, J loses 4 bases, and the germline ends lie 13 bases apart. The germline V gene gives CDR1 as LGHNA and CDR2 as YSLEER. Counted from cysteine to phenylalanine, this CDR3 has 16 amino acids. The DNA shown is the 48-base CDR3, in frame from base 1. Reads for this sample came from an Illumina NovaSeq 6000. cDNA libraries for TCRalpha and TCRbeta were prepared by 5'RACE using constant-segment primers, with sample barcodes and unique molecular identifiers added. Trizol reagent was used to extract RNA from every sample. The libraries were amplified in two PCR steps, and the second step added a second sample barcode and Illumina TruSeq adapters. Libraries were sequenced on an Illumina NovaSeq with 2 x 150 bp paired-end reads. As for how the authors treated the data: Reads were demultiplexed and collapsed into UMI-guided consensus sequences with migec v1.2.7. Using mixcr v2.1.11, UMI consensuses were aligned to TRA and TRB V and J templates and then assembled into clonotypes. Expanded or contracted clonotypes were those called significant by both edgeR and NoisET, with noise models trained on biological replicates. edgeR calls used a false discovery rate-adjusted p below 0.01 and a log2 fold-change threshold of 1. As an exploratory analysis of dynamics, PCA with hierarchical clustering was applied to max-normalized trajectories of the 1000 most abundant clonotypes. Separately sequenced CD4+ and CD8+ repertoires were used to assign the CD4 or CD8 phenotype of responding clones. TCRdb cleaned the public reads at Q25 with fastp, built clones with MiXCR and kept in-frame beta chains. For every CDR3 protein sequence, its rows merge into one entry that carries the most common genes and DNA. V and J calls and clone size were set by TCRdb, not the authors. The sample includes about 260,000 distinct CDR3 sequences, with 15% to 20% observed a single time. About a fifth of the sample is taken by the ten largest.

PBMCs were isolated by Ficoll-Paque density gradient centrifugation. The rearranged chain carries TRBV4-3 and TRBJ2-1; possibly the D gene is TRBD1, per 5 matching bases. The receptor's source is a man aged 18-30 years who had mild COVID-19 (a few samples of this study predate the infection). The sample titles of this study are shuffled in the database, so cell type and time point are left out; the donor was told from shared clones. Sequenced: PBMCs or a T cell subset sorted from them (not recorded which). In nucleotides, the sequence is TGCGCCAGCAGCCAAGATAGCTACCAGGGATACAATGAGCAGTTCTTC. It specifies CASSQDSYQGYNEQFF.